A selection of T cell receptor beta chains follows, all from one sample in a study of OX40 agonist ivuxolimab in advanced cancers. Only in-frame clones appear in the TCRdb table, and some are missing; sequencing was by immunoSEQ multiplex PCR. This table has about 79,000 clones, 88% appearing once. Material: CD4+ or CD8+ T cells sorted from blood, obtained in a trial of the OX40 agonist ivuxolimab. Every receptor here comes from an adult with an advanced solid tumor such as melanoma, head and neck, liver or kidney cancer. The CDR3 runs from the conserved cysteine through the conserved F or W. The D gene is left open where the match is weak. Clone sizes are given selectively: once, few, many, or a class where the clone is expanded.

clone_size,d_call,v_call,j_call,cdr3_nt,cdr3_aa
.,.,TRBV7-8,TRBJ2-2,TGTGCCAGCAGCTCTACAGGGATCTTAGTCACCGGGGAGCTGTTTTTT,CASSSTGILVTGELFF
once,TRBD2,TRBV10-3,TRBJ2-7,TGTGCCATCAGTGAGTCGACCAGGGGGACTAGCCCCGGCGAGCAGTACTTC,CAISESTRGTSPGEQYF
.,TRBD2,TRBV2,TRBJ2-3,TGTGCCAGCAGAAATTCTAGCGGGAGGGCCAGTGTTACGCAGTATTTT,CASRNSSGRASVTQYF
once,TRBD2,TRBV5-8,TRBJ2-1,TGTGCCAGCAGCTTCATTAGCGGGAGTACCTACAATGAGCAGTTCTTC,CASSFISGSTYNEQFF
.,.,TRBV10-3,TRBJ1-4,TGTGCCAGCAACGAAGCAACTAATGAAAAACTGTTTTTT,CASNEATNEKLFF
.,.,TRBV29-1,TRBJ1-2,TGCAGCGTTGAAGATCGGGGGCGTAATGGCTACACCTTC,CSVEDRGRNGYTF
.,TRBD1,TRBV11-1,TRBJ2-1,TGTGCCAGCAACCGGGACAGGGGATACAATGAGCAGTTCTTC,CASNRDRGYNEQFF
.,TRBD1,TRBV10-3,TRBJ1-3,TGTGCCATCAGGCGACAGGGCGCTGTTCCTGGAAACACCATATATTTT,CAIRRQGAVPGNTIYF
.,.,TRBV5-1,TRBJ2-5,TGCGCCAGCAGCTTGGCAGCGGAATACCAAGAGACCCAGTACTTC,CASSLAAEYQETQYF
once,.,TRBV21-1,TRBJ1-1,TGTGCCAGCAGCACCGACAGGGGGCGCTCCGGCACTGAAGCTTTCTTT,CASSTDRGRSGTEAFF
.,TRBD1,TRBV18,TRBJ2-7,TGTGCCAGCTCCCCCCCCGGACAGGGAATTTGGGAGTACGAGCAGTACTTC,CASSPPGQGIWEYEQYF
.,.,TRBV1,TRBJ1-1,TGCACCAGCAGCCAAGATCAAAGGCAGACCATGAACACTGAAGCTTTCTTT,CTSSQDQRQTMNTEAFF
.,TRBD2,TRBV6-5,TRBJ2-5,TGTGCCAGCAGTTACTCGTTCAGCGGGACTGGAGAGACCCAGTACTTC,CASSYSFSGTGETQYF
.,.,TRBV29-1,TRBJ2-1,TGCAGCGTTGAAGCTAAGGGTTCAAATGAGCAGTTCTTC,CSVEAKGSNEQFF
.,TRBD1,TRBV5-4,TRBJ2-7,TGTGCCAGCAGCGTGATGGGACAGGGTTACTACGAGCAGTACTTC,CASSVMGQGYYEQYF
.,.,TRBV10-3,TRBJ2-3,TGTGCCATCAGGTCCCCAGGGTCTAGTACAGATACGCAGTATTTT,CAIRSPGSSTDTQYF
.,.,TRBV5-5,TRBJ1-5,TGTGCCAGCAGCTCGGGGCCAGAAAGCAATCAGCCCCAGCATTTT,CASSSGPESNQPQHF
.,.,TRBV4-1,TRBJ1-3,TGCGCCAGCAGCCAAGATTGGCACAACGCGGGAAACACCATATATTTT,CASSQDWHNAGNTIYF
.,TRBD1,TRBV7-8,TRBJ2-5,TGTGCCAGCAGCTTAGGGCAGGGGGCGCAGGAGACCCAGTACTTC,CASSLGQGAQETQYF
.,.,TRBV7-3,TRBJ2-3,TGTGCCAGCAGCTTCCTTGGGGATACGCAGTATTTT,CASSFLGDTQYF
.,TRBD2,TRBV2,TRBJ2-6,TGTGCCAGCAGTGAGCGCGGGAGTACTGGGGCCAACGTCCTGACTTTC,CASSERGSTGANVLTF
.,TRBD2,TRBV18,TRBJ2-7,TGTGCCAGCTCACCCGGGGGGGGCTACGAGCAGTACTTC,CASSPGGGYEQYF
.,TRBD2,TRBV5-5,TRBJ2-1,TGTGCCAGCAGCGACCTGGGACTAGCGGGAGCTGGGAATGAGCAGTTCTTC,CASSDLGLAGAGNEQFF
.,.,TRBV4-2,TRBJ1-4,TGTGCCAGCAGCCAAGATAGGATCACAATTACTGAAAAACTGTTTTTT,CASSQDRITITEKLFF
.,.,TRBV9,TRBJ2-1,TGTGCCAGCAGCGTAGACGGGAACTACAATGAGCAGTTCTTC,CASSVDGNYNEQFF
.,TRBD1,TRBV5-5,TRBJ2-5,TGTGCCAGCAGCCCCGGACAGGTACAAGAGACCCAGTACTTC,CASSPGQVQETQYF
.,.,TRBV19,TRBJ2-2,TGTGCCAGTAGTAAGTTAGCACCCCCGAACACCGGGGAGCTGTTTTTT,CASSKLAPPNTGELFF
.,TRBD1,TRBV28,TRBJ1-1,TGTGCCAGCACCCCGGACGGCAGGGGGAGGACTGAAGCTTTCTTT,CASTPDGRGRTEAFF
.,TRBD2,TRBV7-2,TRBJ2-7,TGTGCCAGCAGCTTAGATGAGGCTAGCGGGACCAAACTAACGCAGTACTTC,CASSLDEASGTKLTQYF
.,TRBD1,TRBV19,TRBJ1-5,TGTGCCAGTAGCGGGGGACAGGGATATCAGCCCCAGCATTTT,CASSGGQGYQPQHF
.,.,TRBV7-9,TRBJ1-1,TGTGCCAGCACTATCACGGGCACTGAAGCTTTCTTT,CASTITGTEAFF
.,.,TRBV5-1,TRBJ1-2,TGCGCCAGCAGCTTAAGTGGGGAAAGTGGCTACACCTTC,CASSLSGESGYTF